This entry features one T cell receptor beta chain sequence. The antigen is not known. A junction boundary mismatches the germline segment, possibly from a read error. TCRdb's copy holds only in-frame clones and misses some; the assay was immunoSEQ multiplex PCR. The table shows roughly 2.1 million clones, with just over 90% occurring only once. From germline, CDR1 is SGHAT and CDR2 FQNNGV. The CDR3 runs to 12 residues. Naive CD8 isolation took CD45RO-negative cells positively selected for CCR7 and excluded terminally differentiated effector memory CD45RA+ cells. HIV-negative, healthy adults without recent acute infections or vaccinations were the donors. The sample originates from a study of shared clonotypes between healthy human individuals. Whole-study results and caveats: All-four-donor shared clonotypes had higher generation probabilities than non-shared clonotypes did. Since donors were few, the genetic and exposure-history diversity represented was limited. Estimated richness values were generally larger in naive subsets than in memory subsets.

The sequenced sample consisted of naive CD8+ T cells from PBMCs. The receptor comes from a young man in good health. Some clones in this sample may be carry-over from other donors' samples. The rearrangement joins TRBV11-2 to TRBJ2-7; TRBD1 or TRBD2 may be the D gene (5 bases each). The CDR3 spells CASSLYRGPPDF. The CDR3 coding sequence is TGTGCCAGCAGCCTATACCGGGGACCTCCAGACTTC.